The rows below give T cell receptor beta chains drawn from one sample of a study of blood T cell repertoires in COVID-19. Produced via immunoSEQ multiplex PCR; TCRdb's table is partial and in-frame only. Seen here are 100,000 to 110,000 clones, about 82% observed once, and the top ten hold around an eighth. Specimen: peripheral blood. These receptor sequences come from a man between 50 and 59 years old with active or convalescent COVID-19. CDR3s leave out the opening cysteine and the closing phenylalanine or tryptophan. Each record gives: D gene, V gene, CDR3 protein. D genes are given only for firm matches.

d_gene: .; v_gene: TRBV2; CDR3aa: ASSEQLLDEQF
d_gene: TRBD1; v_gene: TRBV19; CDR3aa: ASTSGTGGQPQH
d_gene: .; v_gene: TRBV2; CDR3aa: ASSRGFPGGYT
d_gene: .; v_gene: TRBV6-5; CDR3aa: AHRGGAIGSPLH
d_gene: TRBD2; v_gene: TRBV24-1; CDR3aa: ATSDHTYGSGRASGELF
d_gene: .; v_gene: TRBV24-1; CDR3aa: ATSDAGTSTDTQY
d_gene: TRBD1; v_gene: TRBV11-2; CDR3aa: ASSRQGIEAF
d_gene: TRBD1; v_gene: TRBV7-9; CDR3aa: ASSSPGDRGSNEKLF
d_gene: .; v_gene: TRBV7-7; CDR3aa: ASSLVGGANTGELF
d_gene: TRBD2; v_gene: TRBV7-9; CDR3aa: ASRSVIGRGEQF